The clone carrying this T cell receptor (beta chain) was seen once. J gave up 2 bases and V 6 bases, and 9 bases lay outside the gene matches. The CDR3 runs to 15 residues. Germline lookup yields CDR1 ENHRY and CDR2 SYGVKD. This sample is part of a study of early stage breast cancer tumors. The table came from immunoSEQ multiplex PCR; TCRdb's copy has only in-frame clones and leaves some out. The sample yields about 50,000 clones, around four fifths seen once. The chain couples TRBV10-3 to TRBJ1-1; 7 positions agree with TRBD1. Input material: blood. This TCR derives from a person aged 35-49 years with breast cancer. CDR3 bases: TGTGCCATCAGGGACGCCGGACAGGCTAACACTGAAGCTTTCTTT. Residues: CAIRDAGQANTEAFF.